One and the same sample provided the 10 T cell receptor beta chains below, sequenced in a study of blood T cell repertoires in COVID-19. TCRdb's table, derived via immunoSEQ multiplex PCR, lists solely in-frame clones and lacks some. The repertoire holds over 40,000 clones, with 90% as singletons. Sequenced material: peripheral blood. These receptors all stem from a man between 65 and 85 years old with acute or convalescent COVID-19.

The V call is TRBV5-4, the J call TRBJ2-3; D not certain. V was clipped by 0 bases and J by 2 bases, with 7 bases between them. The CDR3 has 14 amino acids. CDR1 is SGHNT, CDR2 YYREEE, per germline (reference sequence). CDR3 coding DNA: TGTGCCAGCAGCTTGGGGTACTTCACAGATACGCAGTATTTT. It translates to CASSLGYFTDTQYF. The variable domain in full, with the rest retrieved from reference TRBV5-4 and TRBJ2-3, is ETGVTQSPTHLIKTRGQQVTLRCSSQSGHNTVSWYQQALGQGPQFIFQYYREEENGRGNFPPRFSGLQFPNYSSELNVNALELDDSALYLCASSLGYFTDTQYFGPGTRLTVL.

The genes are TRBV28 and TRBJ2-2; D perhaps matches TRBD2 (5 bases). Trimming left V 7 bases short and J 7 bases short, with 13 bases between. The germline CDR1 and CDR2 sequences are MDHEN and SYDVKM. This CDR3 has 13 residues. This chain's CDR3 is CASTVDLLGELFF. DNA of the CDR3: TGTGCCAGCACCGTGGACTTACTCGGGGAGCTGTTTTTT. The variable domain in full, completed from reference TRBV28 and TRBJ2-2, reads DVKVTQSSRYLVKRTGEKVFLECVQDMDHENMFWYRQDPGLGLRLIYFSYDVKMKEKGDIPEGYSVSREKKERFSLILESASTNQTSMYLCASTVDLLGELFFGEGSRLTVL.

This clone was detected once. CDR3 bases: TGTGCCAGCAGCTTACAGGTGATGATTAATGGCTACACCTTC. Its translation is CASSLQVMINGYTF. V gene TRBV5-5 combines with J gene TRBJ1-2, with a tentative D call TRBD1 (5 bases). The CDR3 is 14 amino acids. Germline V gene lookup returns CDR1 SGHKS and CDR2 YYEKEE (reference sequence). The ends were cut back, 2 bases at V and 6 bases at J, with 14 bases in the middle.

This chain links TRBV2 with TRBJ1-2, with 7 bases fitting TRBD1. CDR1 SNHLY and CDR2 FYNNEI come from the germline V gene. CDR3 length equals 13 residues. V was pared by 7 bases and J by 4 bases, with 6 bases of the junction left unmatched. This CDR3 reads CASTEGALYGYTF. The CDR3 coding sequence is TGTGCCAGCACGGAGGGGGCTCTCTATGGCTACACCTTC. The full variable domain, completed using reference TRBV2 and TRBJ1-2, is EPEVTQTPSHQVTQMGQEVILRCVPISNHLYFYWYRQILGQKVEFLVSFYNNEISEKSEIFDDQFSVERPDGSNFTLKIRSTKLEDSAMYFCASTEGALYGYTFGSGTRLTVV.

The rearrangement joins TRBV12-3 or TRBV12-4 to TRBJ1-2; 7 bases are shared with TRBD1. The length of the CDR3 is 12 residues. V trimming: 6 bases; J trimming: 5 bases; junction bases outside the gene matches: 3. The CDR3 loop is CASSTQGYGYTF. The CDR3 nucleotides are TGTGCCAGCAGCACACAGGGGTATGGCTACACCTTC.

The chain is built from TRBV5-1 and TRBJ2-1, with 10 nucleotides matching TRBD2. CDR1 and CDR2 (germline): SGHRS, YFSETQ. The CDR3 consists of 14 residues. J was trimmed by 8 bases and V by 4 bases; bases with no gene match: 6. CDR3 protein: CASSLLTSGDEQFF. The CDR3 DNA sequence: TGCGCCAGCAGCCTCCTTACTAGCGGGGATGAGCAGTTCTTC.

This chain links TRBV6-5 with TRBJ2-5; 10 positions match TRBD1. There are 15 residues in the CDR3. Germline V gene sequence: CDR1 MNHEY, CDR2 SVGAGI. The trim removed 7 bases at V and 2 bases at J, leaving 7 bases unmatched. The CDR3 sequence is CASKRDRGKQETQYF. As DNA, the CDR3 is TGTGCCAGCAAAAGGGACAGGGGAAAGCAAGAGACCCAGTACTTC.

This rearrangement joins TRBV7-2 to TRBJ2-7; 8 bases are a match to TRBD1. The CDR3 runs 15 residues. V gave up 5 bases and J gave up 3 bases; unmatched junction bases: 9. Germline V gene sequence: CDR1 SGHTA, CDR2 FQGNSA. This CDR3 reads CASSKDRANLYEQYF. The CDR3, as DNA: TGTGCCAGCAGCAAGGACAGGGCAAATCTCTACGAGCAGTACTTC.

The chain carries TRBV14 and TRBJ2-1, with TRBD2 matching over 7 bases. The CDR3 is 13 residues long. CDR1 is SGHDN, CDR2 FVKESK, per germline. Trimming removed 1 base from V and 6 bases from J; junction bases left unmatched: 0. The CDR3 loop is CASSQGEGNEQFF. DNA of the CDR3: TGTGCCAGCAGCCAAGGGGAGGGCAATGAGCAGTTCTTC.

The rearrangement uses TRBV7-9 and TRBJ2-1; 7 bases match TRBD1. CDR1 and CDR2 from the germline V gene are SEHNR and FQNEAQ (reference sequence). The CDR3 length is 15 residues. J was trimmed by 7 bases and V by 0 bases; bases with no gene match: 6. CDR3 sequence reads: CASSLAGTVLNEQFF. In nucleotides, the CDR3 is TGTGCCAGCAGCTTAGCGGGGACAGTTTTAAATGAGCAGTTCTTC.